This entry lists 26 T cell receptor beta chains sequenced from one sample in a study of blood T cell repertoires in COVID-19. Sequenced by immunoSEQ multiplex PCR; TCRdb stores in-frame clones only, minus some. The sample includes fewer than 200,000 clones, under 80% of them seen just once. The sample was peripheral blood. These receptor sequences come from an older man with acute or convalescent COVID-19.

This rearrangement joins TRBV24-1 to TRBJ2-2; tentative D call: TRBD1 (6 bases). V was clipped by 2 bases and J by 5 bases, with 8 bases between them. This CDR3 is built from 14 residues. Germline CDR1 reads KGHDR; CDR2 reads SFDVKD. This CDR3 is CATSDWGQTGELFF. Written as DNA, the CDR3 is TGTGCCACCAGTGATTGGGGGCAGACCGGGGAGCTGTTTTTT.

The genes are TRBV21-1 and TRBJ2-1; TRBD1 is the table's D call, not checked against the DNA. TRBV21-1 is tagged as a pseudogene. The CDR3 has 16 residues. The CDR3 is CASSKGGKSPNNEQFF. In DNA form, the CDR3 reads TGTGCCAGCAGCAAAGGGGGCAAGTCCCCAAACAATGAGCAGTTCTTC.

This chain links TRBV29-1 with TRBJ2-6, with 9 bases aligning to TRBD1. J gave up 2 bases and V 6 bases, and 8 bases lay outside the gene matches. Germline V lookup: CDR1 SQVTM, CDR2 ANQGSEA. CDR3 length equals 16 residues. The CDR3 is CSVQGQGPAGANVLTF. The CDR3, as DNA: TGCAGCGTCCAGGGACAGGGACCAGCTGGGGCCAACGTCCTGACTTTC.

V is TRBV19 and J is TRBJ2-5, with D possibly matching TRBD2 (5 bases). Germline CDR1 reads LNHDA; CDR2 reads SQIVND (reference sequence). With 5 bases removed from V and 5 bases from J, the gap between germline ends came to 21 bases. The length of the CDR3 is 16 residues. The CDR3 DNA reads as TGTGCCAGTAGTTTACCGGGATCCCCCCTGGGGGAGACCCAGTACTTC. As protein: CASSLPGSPLGETQYF.

This chain joins TRBV9 and TRBJ2-7; D remains ambiguous. Germline CDR1 is SGDLS and CDR2 is YYNGEE. CDR3 size: 14 residues. V lost 0 bases to trimming and J lost 2 bases, with 9 bases between them. The CDR3 coding sequence is TGTGCCAGCAGCGTAGGGCTCGATGCCTACGAGCAGTACTTC. Its protein is CASSVGLDAYEQYF.

V usage is TRBV6-5 and J usage is TRBJ1-1, with TRBD1 matching over 7 bases. Germline V gene data show CDR1 as MNHEY and CDR2 as SVGAGI. V trimming: 10 bases; J trimming: 6 bases; junction bases outside the gene matches: 14. The CDR3 is made up of 14 amino acids. As DNA, the CDR3 is TGTGCCACCCGACTCGCTCAGGGGGTGGCTGAAGCTTTCTTT. This encodes CATRLAQGVAEAFF.

This clone was seen more than once but under ten times. The chain joins TRBV19 to TRBJ2-5; 14 bases agree with TRBD2. The CDR3 covers 16 residues. The V gene's germline CDR1 is LNHDA and CDR2 SQIVND (reference sequence). The V and J ends lost 5 bases and 4 bases, in that order; junction bases with no gene match: 6. CDR3 sequence: CASSPGTSGSRETQYF. CDR3 nucleotides: TGTGCCAGTAGTCCCGGGACTAGCGGGAGTAGAGAGACCCAGTACTTC.

The CDR3 nucleotides read TGTGCCAGCAGTTACTCGACTAGCTCCTACAATGAGCAGTTCTTC. Translation: CASSYSTSSYNEQFF. The chain combines TRBV6-8 with TRBJ2-1; D might be TRBD2 (6 bases). Germline V lookup: CDR1 MNHGY, CDR2 SAAAGT. CDR3 length equals 15 residues. V was clipped by 0 bases and J by 0 bases, with 6 bases between them.

This clone was recorded only once. The chain couples TRBV6-4 to TRBJ1-6, with TRBD1 identical over 9 bases. From germline, CDR1 is MRHNA and CDR2 SNTAGT. The CDR3 extends over 14 amino acids. V shed 6 bases, J shed 8 bases, and the junction held 5 bases outside the gene matches. The CDR3 nucleotides are TGTGCCAGCAGGGGGGACAGGGATGATTCACCCCTCCACTTT. Protein: CASRGDRDDSPLHF.

This clone was recorded a few times. The rearrangement joins TRBV7-9 to TRBJ2-3; 7 positions match TRBD2. This CDR3 contains 16 residues. CDR1 is SEHNR, CDR2 FQNEAQ, per germline (reference sequence). Germline trimming cut 3 bases from V and 6 bases from J; bases unmatched to any gene: 12. The CDR3 region is CASSFRSSGLGDTQYF. CDR3 bases: TGTGCCAGCAGCTTTCGGTCTAGCGGTCTGGGGGATACGCAGTATTTT.

This clone has at least ten counts. This chain joins TRBV25-1 and TRBJ1-2; 8 bases are shared with TRBD1. The CDR3 spans 13 residues. Trimming cost V 8 bases and J 8 bases; bases outside gene matches: 10. The V gene's germline CDR1 is MGHDK and CDR2 SYGVNS. CDR3 sequence: CASAVTGGRGYTF. CDR3 coding DNA: TGTGCCAGCGCTGTTACAGGGGGACGGGGCTACACCTTC.

The chain couples TRBV7-6 to TRBJ2-1; 7 bases fit TRBD1. The V segment lost 5 bases and the J segment 0 bases; nucleotides outside the gene matches: 16. Germline V gene data show CDR1 as SGHVS and CDR2 as FNYEAQ. This CDR3 has 19 amino acids. The CDR3 sequence: CASSGTGTAPTLSYNEQFF. In nucleotides, the CDR3 is TGTGCCAGCAGCGGTACCGGGACAGCTCCAACCCTCTCCTACAATGAGCAGTTCTTC. The full variable domain, its missing parts supplied by reference TRBV7-6 and TRBJ2-1, is GAGVSQSPRYKVTKRGQDVALRCDPISGHVSLYWYRQALGQGPEFLTYFNYEAQQDKSGLPNDRFSAERPEGSISTLTIQRTEQRDSAMYRCASSGTGTAPTLSYNEQFFGPGTRLTVL.

This clone showed up just once. This chain links TRBV5-8 with TRBJ1-5; tentative D call: TRBD1 (5 bases). With 0 bases removed from V and 2 bases from J, the gap between germline ends came to 9 bases. The CDR3 is made up of 15 amino acids. From germline, CDR1 is SGHTS and CDR2 YDEGEE. CDR3 sequence (DNA): TGTGCCAGCAGCTTGGAGGGACTGGGCAATCAGCCCCAGCATTTT. Its protein is CASSLEGLGNQPQHF.

The V and J genes are TRBV4-2 and TRBJ1-2; TRBD1 aligns across 7 bases. Germline CDR1 is LGHNA and CDR2 is YNFKEQ. The V segment lost 2 bases and the J segment 8 bases; nucleotides outside the gene matches: 5. The CDR3 extends over 13 amino acids. CDR3 DNA sequence: TGTGCCAGCAGCCAAAGGGACAGCCGGGGCTACACCTTC. This translates into CASSQRDSRGYTF.

This sequence joins TRBV12-3 or TRBV12-4 and TRBJ2-7, with D possibly being TRBD2 (5 bases). Trimming took off 3 bases at V and 6 bases at J, with 9 bases between the two ends. This CDR3 comprises 12 residues. The CDR3 sequence: CASSLQAGEQYF. The CDR3 nucleotides are TGTGCCAGCAGTTTGCAGGCGGGCGAGCAGTACTTC.

This clone came up a few times. The V and J genes are TRBV18 and TRBJ1-2, with D tentatively TRBD1 (5 bases). Germline V lookup: CDR1 KGHSH, CDR2 LQKENI. Trimming shortened V by 3 bases and J by 0 bases, and 11 bases separated the two germline ends. The CDR3 totals 15 residues. The CDR3 bases are TGTGCCAGCTCACCGGAGACAGAAGCTAACTATGGCTACACCTTC. This sequence encodes CASSPETEANYGYTF.

This chain connects TRBV10-3 to TRBJ1-4, with 7 bases aligning to TRBD1. CDR3 size: 15 residues. CDR1 ENHRY and CDR2 SYGVKD come from the germline V gene. V lost 3 bases and J lost 5; bases outside the gene matches: 6. As DNA, the CDR3 is TGTGCCATCAGTGAAACCGGGACAGAGAATGAAAAACTGTTTTTT. Its translation is CAISETGTENEKLFF.

The V call is TRBV7-2, the J call TRBJ2-5, with D maybe TRBD2 (6 bases). The V end lost 4 bases, the J end lost 5 bases, and 14 bases lay between the germline ends. This CDR3 region has 14 residues. Per the germline V gene, CDR1 is SGHTA and CDR2 is FQGNSA. The CDR3, as DNA: TGTGCCAGCAGCTGGGTAGCGGCCGTGGAGACCCAGTACTTC. This translates into CASSWVAAVETQYF.

The gene calls are TRBV7-9 and TRBJ2-5; TRBD2 is a possible D gene (7 bases). Trimming shortened V by 1 base and J by 4 bases, and 13 bases separated the two germline ends. CDR3 size: 15 residues. CDR1 and CDR2 (germline): SEHNR, FQNEAQ (reference sequence). The CDR3 region has the DNA TGTGCCAGCAGCTTAGAGGGGGGGGTCCGAGAGACCCAGTACTTC. It translates to CASSLEGGVRETQYF.

This clone appeared a few times. The chain joins TRBV18 to TRBJ1-2; 7 positions agree with TRBD1. This CDR3 is built from 15 residues. After removal of 0 bases from V and 7 bases from J, the junction contained 8 bases not matched to a gene. CDR1 is KGHSH, CDR2 LQKENI, per germline. The DNA of the CDR3 is TGTGCCAGCTCACCACCTGGACAGGATAATCGTGGCTACACCTTC. Its protein product is CASSPPGQDNRGYTF.

CDR3: CASSEQAKYGYTF. Here the CDR3 DNA reads TGTGCCAGCAGTGAGCAGGCGAAATATGGCTACACCTTC. This chain connects TRBV25-1 to TRBJ1-2; D call uncertain. The length of the CDR3 is 13 residues. Germline V gene data show CDR1 as MGHDK and CDR2 as SYGVNS. V was pared by 3 bases and J by 5 bases, with 10 bases between.

The chain has TRBV2 and TRBJ1-2, with unresolved D. The CDR3 loop spans 13 amino acids. V was cut by 5 bases and J by 2 bases, with 9 bases left in between. Germline lookup yields CDR1 SNHLY and CDR2 FYNNEI. The DNA of the CDR3 is TGTGCCAGCAGTTGGGAGGGCAACTATGGCTACACCTTC. Translation: CASSWEGNYGYTF.

CDR3 loop: CASSKWTSRNEQFF. CDR3 DNA sequence: TGTGCCAGCAGCAAATGGACTAGCAGAAATGAGCAGTTCTTC. The J gene is TRBJ2-1, the V gene TRBV6-5; 8 positions match TRBD2. Germline assignment: CDR1 MNHEY and CDR2 SVGAGI. V lost 6 bases and J lost 7; bases outside the gene matches: 8. The CDR3 consists of 14 residues.

In this sample, this clone turned up once. The chain couples TRBV5-4 to TRBJ1-3; D remains unclear. V gave up 2 bases and J gave up 1 base, with 4 bases separating them. From germline, CDR1 is SGHNT and CDR2 YYREEE (reference sequence). The CDR3 has 13 amino acids. CDR3 region: CASSLYSGNTIYF. The CDR3 coding sequence is TGTGCCAGCAGCTTATATTCTGGAAACACCATATATTTT.

The CDR3 bases are TGTGCCAGCAGCTTGGTAGCAGGGGTCGACTATGGCTACACCTTC. Translating gives CASSLVAGVDYGYTF. The V call is TRBV5-5, the J call TRBJ1-2, with D tentatively TRBD1 (6 bases). V lost 0 bases, J lost 3 bases, and 12 bases lay in between. Germline-derived CDR1 and CDR2 are SGHKS and YYEKEE (reference sequence). The CDR3 loop spans 15 amino acids.

The J gene is TRBJ2-5, the V gene TRBV5-6, with 13 nucleotides matching TRBD2. Germline V CDR1 and CDR2: SGHDT, YYEEEE. The CDR3 runs to 16 residues. V lost 3 bases, J lost 5 bases, and 7 bases stayed unmatched. The CDR3 DNA is TGTGCCAGCAGCTCCGGACTAGCGGGAGTGACGGAGACCCAGTACTTC. Translated: CASSSGLAGVTETQYF.